This T cell receptor beta chain emerged from a study of T-cell reconstitution after alpha-beta-depleted transplantation in children. Study-level results: The main origin of T-cell counts and diversity one year after transplant was newly produced T cells.

The CDR3 loop spans 16 amino acids. The V and J ends lost 2 bases and 4 bases respectively, with 18 bases between them. Germline V gene lookup returns CDR1 SGHRS and CDR2 YFSETQ. The TCRbeta library was prepared with unique molecular identifiers. In TCRdb, the PCR reads were re-called with MiXCR into one record per CDR3 protein. Of approximately 79,000 distinct CDR3 sequences in the sample, 15% to 20% were seen once. A remark on this clonotype: The antigen is unknown.

The origin of this receptor is a male patient aged 2-10 years who had a stem cell transplant for acute lymphoblastic leukemia, so the T cells may come from the graft donor. The sequencing here drew on PBMCs, mostly from graft donor cells, taken 360 days after TCRalphabeta/CD19-depleted stem cell transplant. The chain uses TRBV5-1 and TRBJ2-5, with D tentatively TRBD2 (5 bases). CDR3 amino acids: CASSFHPALEGETQYF. CDR3 coding DNA: TGCGCCAGCAGCTTCCATCCAGCTCTAGAGGGAGAGACCCAGTACTTC. Together with reference TRBV5-1 and TRBJ2-5, the CDR3 gives the full variable domain: KAGVTQTPRYLIKTRGQQVTLSCSPISGHRSVSWYQQTPGQGLQFLFEYFSETQRNKGNFPGRFSGRQFSNSRSEMNVSTLELGDSALYLCASSFHPALEGETQYFGPGTRLLVL.